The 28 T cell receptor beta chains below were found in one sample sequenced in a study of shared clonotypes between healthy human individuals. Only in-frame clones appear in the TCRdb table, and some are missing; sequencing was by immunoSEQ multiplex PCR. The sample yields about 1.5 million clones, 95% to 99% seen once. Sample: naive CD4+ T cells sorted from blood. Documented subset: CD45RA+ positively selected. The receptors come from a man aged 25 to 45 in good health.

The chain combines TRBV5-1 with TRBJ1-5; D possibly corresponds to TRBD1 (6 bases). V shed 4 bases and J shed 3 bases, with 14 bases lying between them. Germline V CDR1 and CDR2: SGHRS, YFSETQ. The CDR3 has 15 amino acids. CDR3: CASSPGGMNNQPQHF. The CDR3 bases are TGCGCCAGCAGCCCGGGGGGCATGAACAATCAGCCCCAGCATTTT.

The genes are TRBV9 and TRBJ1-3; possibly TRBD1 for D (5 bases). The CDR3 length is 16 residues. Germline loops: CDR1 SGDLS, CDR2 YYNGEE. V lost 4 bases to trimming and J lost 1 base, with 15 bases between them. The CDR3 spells CASSPLRGFSGNTIYF. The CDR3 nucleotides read TGTGCCAGCAGCCCTCTAAGGGGCTTTTCTGGAAACACCATATATTTT. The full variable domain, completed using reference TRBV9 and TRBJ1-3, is DSGVTQTPKHLITATGQRVTLRCSPRSGDLSVYWYQQSLDQGLQFLIQYYNGEERAKGNILERFSAQQFPDLHSELNLSSLELGDSALYFCASSPLRGFSGNTIYFGEGSWLTVV.

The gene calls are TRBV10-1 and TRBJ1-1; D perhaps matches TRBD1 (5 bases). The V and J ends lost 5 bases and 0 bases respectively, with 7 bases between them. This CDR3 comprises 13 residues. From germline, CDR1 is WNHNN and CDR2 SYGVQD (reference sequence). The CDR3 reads CASSRGLNTEAFF. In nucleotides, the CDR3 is TGCGCCAGCAGTCGGGGCCTGAACACTGAAGCTTTCTTT.

The CDR3 DNA reads TGTGCCAGCAGCTCACTTAGAGGGAGGGAGAGAAGGTCCTACGAGCAGTACTTC. Translating gives CASSSLRGRERRSYEQYF. The chain joins TRBV7-8 to TRBJ2-7; 7 bases agree with TRBD2. J lost 1 base, V lost 4 bases, and 16 bases had no gene match. CDR3 length: 18 amino acids. Germline assignment: CDR1 SGHVS and CDR2 FQNEAQ.

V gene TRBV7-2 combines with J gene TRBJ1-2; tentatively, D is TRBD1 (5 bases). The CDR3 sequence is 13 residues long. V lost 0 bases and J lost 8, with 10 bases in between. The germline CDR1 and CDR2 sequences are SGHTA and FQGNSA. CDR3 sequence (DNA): TGTGCCAGCAGCTTAGCGAGGACAAAGGGCTACACCTTC. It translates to CASSLARTKGYTF. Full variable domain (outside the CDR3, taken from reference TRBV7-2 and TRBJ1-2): GAGVSQSPSNKVTEKGKDVELRCDPISGHTALYWYRQSLGQGLEFLIYFQGNSAPDKSGLPSDRFSAERTGGSVSTLTIQRTQQEDSAVYLCASSLARTKGYTFGSGTRLTVV.

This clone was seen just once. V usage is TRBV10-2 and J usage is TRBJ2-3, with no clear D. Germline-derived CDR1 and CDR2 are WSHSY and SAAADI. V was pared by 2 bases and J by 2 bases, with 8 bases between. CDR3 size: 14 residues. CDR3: CASSERLYTDTQYF. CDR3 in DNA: TGCGCCAGCAGTGAGAGGTTATACACAGATACGCAGTATTTT.

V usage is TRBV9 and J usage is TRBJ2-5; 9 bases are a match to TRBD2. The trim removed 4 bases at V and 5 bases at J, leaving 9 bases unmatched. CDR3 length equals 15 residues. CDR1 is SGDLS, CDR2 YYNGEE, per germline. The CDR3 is CASSPIAGVGETQYF. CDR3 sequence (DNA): TGTGCCAGCAGCCCAATAGCGGGAGTGGGGGAGACCCAGTACTTC.

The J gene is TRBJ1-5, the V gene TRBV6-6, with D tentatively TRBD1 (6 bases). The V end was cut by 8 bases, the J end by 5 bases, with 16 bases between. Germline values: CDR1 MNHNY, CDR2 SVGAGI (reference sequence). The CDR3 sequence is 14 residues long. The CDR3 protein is CASGAGGLYQPQHF. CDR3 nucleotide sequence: TGTGCCAGCGGGGCCGGGGGCCTTTATCAGCCCCAGCATTTT.

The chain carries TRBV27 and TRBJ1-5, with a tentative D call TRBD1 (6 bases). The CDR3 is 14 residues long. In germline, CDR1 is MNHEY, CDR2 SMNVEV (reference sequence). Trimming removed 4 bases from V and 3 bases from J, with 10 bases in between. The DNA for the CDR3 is TGTGCCAGCAGTTATCGGGGGGCCAATCAGCCCCAGCATTTT. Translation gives CASSYRGANQPQHF.

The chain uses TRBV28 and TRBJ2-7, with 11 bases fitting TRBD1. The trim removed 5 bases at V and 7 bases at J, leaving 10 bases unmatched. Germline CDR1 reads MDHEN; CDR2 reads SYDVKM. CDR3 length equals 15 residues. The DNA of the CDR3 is TGTGCCAGCAGTCCCCCGGACAGGGGGCGCGTGGAGCAGTACTTC. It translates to CASSPPDRGRVEQYF.

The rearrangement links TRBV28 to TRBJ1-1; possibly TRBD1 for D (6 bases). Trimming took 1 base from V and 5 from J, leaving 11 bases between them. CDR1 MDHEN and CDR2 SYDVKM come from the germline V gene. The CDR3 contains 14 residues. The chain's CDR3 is CASSLSRGQTEAFF. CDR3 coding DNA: TGTGCCAGCAGTTTATCTCGGGGGCAAACTGAAGCTTTCTTT. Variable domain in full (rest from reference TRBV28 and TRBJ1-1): DVKVTQSSRYLVKRTGEKVFLECVQDMDHENMFWYRQDPGLGLRLIYFSYDVKMKEKGDIPEGYSVSREKKERFSLILESASTNQTSMYLCASSLSRGQTEAFFGQGTRLTVV.

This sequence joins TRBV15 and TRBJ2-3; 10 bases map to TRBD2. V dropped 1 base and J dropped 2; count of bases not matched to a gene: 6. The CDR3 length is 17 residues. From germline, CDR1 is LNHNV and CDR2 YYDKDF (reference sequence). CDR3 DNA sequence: TGTGCCACCAGCAGAGGGCTAGCGGGGGACCTCACAGATACGCAGTATTTT. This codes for CATSRGLAGDLTDTQYF.

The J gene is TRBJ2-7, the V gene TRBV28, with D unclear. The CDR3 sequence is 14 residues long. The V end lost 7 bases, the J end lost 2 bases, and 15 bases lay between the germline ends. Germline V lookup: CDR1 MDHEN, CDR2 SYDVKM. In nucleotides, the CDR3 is TGTGCCAGCACTCAATCCGGTCCCACCTACGAGCAGTACTTC. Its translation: CASTQSGPTYEQYF.

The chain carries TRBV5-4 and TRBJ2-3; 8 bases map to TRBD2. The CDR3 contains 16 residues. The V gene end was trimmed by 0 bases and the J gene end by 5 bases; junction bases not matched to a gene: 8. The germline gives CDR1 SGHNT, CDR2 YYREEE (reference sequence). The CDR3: CASSLGGGRRVDTQYF. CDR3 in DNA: TGTGCCAGCAGCTTGGGCGGCGGGAGGAGGGTAGATACGCAGTATTTT.

This CDR3 reads CAWDTRLGTGELFF. Here the CDR3 DNA reads TGTGCCTGGGACACCCGCTTGGGCACCGGGGAGCTGTTTTTT. The chain is built from TRBV30 and TRBJ2-2; D unclear. V was cut by 5 bases and J by 4 bases, with 14 bases left in between. Germline values: CDR1 GTSNPN, CDR2 SVGIG (reference sequence). The CDR3 runs 14 residues.

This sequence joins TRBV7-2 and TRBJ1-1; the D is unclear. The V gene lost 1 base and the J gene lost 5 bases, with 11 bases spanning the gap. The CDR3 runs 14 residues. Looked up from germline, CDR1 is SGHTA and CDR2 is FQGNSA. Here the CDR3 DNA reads TGTGCCAGCAGCTTAGGAGGGCTTAAGACTGAAGCTTTCTTT. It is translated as CASSLGGLKTEAFF.

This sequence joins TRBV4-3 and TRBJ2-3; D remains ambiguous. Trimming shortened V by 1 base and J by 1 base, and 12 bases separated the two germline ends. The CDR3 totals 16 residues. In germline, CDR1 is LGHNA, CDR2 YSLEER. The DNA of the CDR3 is TGCGCCAGCAGCCAAGTCGCAGGAGCCCGCACAGATACGCAGTATTTT. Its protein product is CASSQVAGARTDTQYF.

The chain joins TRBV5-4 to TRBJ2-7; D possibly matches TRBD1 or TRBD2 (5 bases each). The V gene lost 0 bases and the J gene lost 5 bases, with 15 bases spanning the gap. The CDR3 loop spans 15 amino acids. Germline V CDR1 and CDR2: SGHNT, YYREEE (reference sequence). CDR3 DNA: TGTGCCAGCAGCTTGGCGGGGCTTGGACTCGACGAGCAGTACTTC. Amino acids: CASSLAGLGLDEQYF.

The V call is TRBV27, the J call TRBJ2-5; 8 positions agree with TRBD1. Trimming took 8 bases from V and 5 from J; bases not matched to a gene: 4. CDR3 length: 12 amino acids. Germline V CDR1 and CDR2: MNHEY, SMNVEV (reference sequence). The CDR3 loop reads CASQGARETQYF. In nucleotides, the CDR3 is TGTGCCAGCCAGGGGGCGCGGGAGACCCAGTACTTC.

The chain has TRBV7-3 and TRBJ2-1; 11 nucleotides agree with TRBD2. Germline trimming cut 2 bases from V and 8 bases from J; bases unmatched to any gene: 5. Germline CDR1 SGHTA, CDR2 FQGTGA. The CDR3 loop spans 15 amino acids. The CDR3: CASSLGVAGGYEQFF. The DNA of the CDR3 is TGTGCCAGCAGCTTAGGGGTAGCGGGAGGGTATGAGCAGTTCTTC.

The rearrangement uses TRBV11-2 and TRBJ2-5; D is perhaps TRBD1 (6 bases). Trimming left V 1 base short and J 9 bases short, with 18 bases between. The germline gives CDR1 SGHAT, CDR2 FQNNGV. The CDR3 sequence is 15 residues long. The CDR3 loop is CASSLVSLGAEAQYF. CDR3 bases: TGTGCCAGCAGCTTAGTATCGTTGGGGGCTGAGGCCCAGTACTTC.

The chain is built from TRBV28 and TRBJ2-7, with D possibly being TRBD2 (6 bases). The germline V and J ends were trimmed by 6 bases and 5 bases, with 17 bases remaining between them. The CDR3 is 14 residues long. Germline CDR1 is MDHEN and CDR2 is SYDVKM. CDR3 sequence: CASRGTPPVDEQYF. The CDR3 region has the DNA TGTGCCAGCAGGGGGACTCCCCCAGTTGACGAGCAGTACTTC.

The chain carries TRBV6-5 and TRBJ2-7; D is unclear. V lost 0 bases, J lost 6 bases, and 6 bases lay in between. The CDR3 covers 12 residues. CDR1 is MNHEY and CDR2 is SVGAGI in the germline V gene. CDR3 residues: CASSYSRREQYF. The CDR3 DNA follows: TGTGCCAGCAGTTACTCGCGTCGCGAGCAGTACTTC.

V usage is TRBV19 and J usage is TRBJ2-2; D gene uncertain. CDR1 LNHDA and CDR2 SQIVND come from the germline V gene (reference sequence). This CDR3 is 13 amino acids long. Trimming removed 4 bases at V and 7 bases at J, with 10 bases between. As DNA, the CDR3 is TGTGCCAGTAGTACGGCGGTCAGCGGGGAGCTGTTTTTT. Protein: CASSTAVSGELFF.

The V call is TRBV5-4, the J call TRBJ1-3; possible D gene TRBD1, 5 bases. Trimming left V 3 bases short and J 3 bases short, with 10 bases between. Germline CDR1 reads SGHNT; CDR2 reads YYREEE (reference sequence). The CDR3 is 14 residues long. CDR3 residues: CASSSGGVGNTIYF. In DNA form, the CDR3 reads TGTGCCAGCAGCTCCGGGGGGGTTGGAAACACCATATATTTT.

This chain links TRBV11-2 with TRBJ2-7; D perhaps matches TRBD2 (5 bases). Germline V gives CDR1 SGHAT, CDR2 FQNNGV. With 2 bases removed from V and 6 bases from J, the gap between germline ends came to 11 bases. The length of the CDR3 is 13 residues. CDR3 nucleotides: TGTGCCAGCAGCTTAAGTACTGGAGGCGAGCAGTACTTC. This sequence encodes CASSLSTGGEQYF. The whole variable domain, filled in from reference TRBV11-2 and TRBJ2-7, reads EAGVAQSPRYKIIEKRQSVAFWCNPISGHATLYWYQQILGQGPKLLIQFQNNGVVDDSQLPKDRFSAERLKGVDSTLKIQPAKLEDSAVYLCASSLSTGGEQYFGPGTRLTVT.

CDR3 region: CASSLVLLAGGKQETQYF. The CDR3 nucleotides are TGCGCCAGCAGCTTGGTGTTACTAGCGGGAGGAAAACAAGAGACCCAGTACTTC. The chain has TRBV5-1 and TRBJ2-5, with 12 bases identical to TRBD2. The CDR3 contains 18 residues. Trimming took 0 bases from V and 2 from J; bases not matched to a gene: 8. The germline V gene encodes CDR1 SGHRS and CDR2 YFSETQ.

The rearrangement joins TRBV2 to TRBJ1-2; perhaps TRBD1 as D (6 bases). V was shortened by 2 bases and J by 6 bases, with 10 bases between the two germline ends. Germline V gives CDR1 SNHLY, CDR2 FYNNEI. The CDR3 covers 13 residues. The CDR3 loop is CASSEFQGHGYTF. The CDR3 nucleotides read TGTGCCAGCAGTGAATTTCAGGGGCATGGCTACACCTTC.